Listed here are 20 T cell receptor beta chains from one sample, sequenced in a study of ipilimumab plus nivolumab after autologous stem cell transplantation. Profiled with immunoSEQ multiplex PCR; TCRdb holds only in-frame clones, not every one. Of 77,000 or so clones in the sample, more than 80% are singletons; the top ten hold around 2%. Here the sequenced sample was PBMCs, taken in a trial of ipilimumab plus nivolumab as post-transplant consolidation. These receptors originate from a male donor with diffuse large B-cell lymphoma.

The chain has TRBV2 and TRBJ2-7, with 9 bases matching TRBD2. Germline values: CDR1 SNHLY, CDR2 FYNNEI. V gave up 7 bases and J gave up 0 bases; unmatched junction bases: 7. This CDR3 spans 15 amino acids. CDR3 nucleotide sequence: TGTGCCAGCATTTATAGCGGGGGTCGCTCCTACGAGCAGTACTTC. Translating it yields CASIYSGGRSYEQYF.

This clone showed up just once. The J gene is TRBJ2-7, the V gene TRBV7-8; D ambiguous. There are 13 residues in the CDR3. Per the germline V gene, CDR1 is SGHVS and CDR2 is FQNEAQ. Trimming removed 4 bases at V and 4 bases at J, with 11 bases between. The CDR3 DNA sequence: TGTGCCAGCAGCTCCCGCCGGGTGTACGAGCAGTACTTC. Its translation: CASSSRRVYEQYF.

The J gene is TRBJ2-1, the V gene TRBV5-1, with 15 bases that match TRBD2. V shed 2 bases and J 8 bases; nucleotides not matched to a gene: 5. The CDR3 loop spans 16 amino acids. The germline V gene has CDR1 SGHRS and CDR2 YFSETQ. The CDR3 protein is CASSFGTSGGMDEQFF. DNA of the CDR3: TGCGCCAGCAGCTTTGGGACTAGCGGGGGGATGGATGAGCAGTTCTTC.

In regard to this clone: At one of its ends the junction is not consistent with the germline gene, which may arise from a read error. This chain uses TRBV29-1 with TRBJ1-3; weak D call: TRBD1 (5 bases). The V gene's germline CDR1 is SQVTM and CDR2 ANQGSEA. There are 14 residues in the CDR3. This CDR3 reads CSVPGPLLWKHHIF. CDR3 coding DNA: TGCAGCGTCCCGGGGCCGCTACTCTGGAAACACCATATATTT.

This chain links TRBV19 with TRBJ1-2; 7 bases agree with TRBD1. The CDR3 length is 13 residues. CDR1 is LNHDA, CDR2 SQIVND, per germline (reference sequence). After removal of 4 bases from V and 6 bases from J, the junction contained 5 bases not matched to a gene. CDR3 region: CASSRTGWNGYTF. CDR3 coding DNA: TGTGCCAGTAGTAGGACAGGATGGAATGGCTACACCTTC.

J is TRBJ2-1 and V is TRBV6-1; D possibly corresponds to TRBD1 (6 bases). V was cut by 8 bases and J by 12 bases, with 17 bases left in between. The CDR3 loop spans 12 amino acids. The germline CDR1 and CDR2 sequences are MNHNS and SASEGT. CDR3 amino acids: CASRTEGPGQFF. The CDR3 nucleotides are TGTGCCAGCCGGACAGAAGGGCCGGGGCAGTTCTTC.

This clone was observed a single time. The chain recombines TRBV7-6 with TRBJ2-5; 7 nucleotides align to TRBD1. The CDR3 runs 14 residues. CDR1 SGHVS and CDR2 FNYEAQ come from the germline V gene. The V gene end was trimmed by 4 bases and the J gene end by 0 bases; junction bases not matched to a gene: 2. CDR3: CASSWGTDQETQYF. The DNA of the CDR3 is TGTGCCAGCAGCTGGGGGACAGACCAAGAGACCCAGTACTTC.

The rearrangement links TRBV4-1 to TRBJ1-1; D possibly corresponds to TRBD1 (6 bases). The CDR3 length is 18 residues. The V and J ends lost 1 base and 1 base respectively, with 19 bases between them. Germline CDR1 and CDR2: MGHRA and YSYEKL. The CDR3 DNA reads as TGCGCCAGCAGCCAAGGCATTTTGGGGCGACAGGAGAACACTGAAGCTTTCTTT. Translating gives CASSQGILGRQENTEAFF.

The sample holds one count of this clone. The rearrangement joins TRBV6-6 to TRBJ1-3; D not resolved. The CDR3 runs to 14 residues. With 6 bases removed from V and 0 bases from J, the gap between germline ends came to 9 bases. Germline CDR1 is MNHNY and CDR2 is SVGAGI (reference sequence). The CDR3 spells CASSRDGSGNTIYF. The CDR3 DNA reads TGTGCCAGCAGCCGGGATGGCTCTGGAAACACCATATATTTT.

This chain links TRBV19 with TRBJ2-7; D not resolved. Germline CDR1 LNHDA, CDR2 SQIVND (reference sequence). Trimming took 0 bases from V and 0 from J, leaving 12 bases between them. This CDR3 is 16 amino acids long. The CDR3 region is CASSIEPVQYSYEQYF. Here the CDR3 DNA reads TGTGCCAGTAGTATAGAACCAGTCCAATACTCCTACGAGCAGTACTTC.

This sequence joins TRBV19 and TRBJ1-2, with D unclear. The germline V gene encodes CDR1 LNHDA and CDR2 SQIVND (reference sequence). Trimming left V 6 bases short and J 8 bases short, with 13 bases between. The CDR3 is 12 residues long. The CDR3 spells CASRQEDRGYTF. In nucleotides, the CDR3 is TGTGCCAGTAGGCAGGAGGATCGCGGCTACACCTTC.

This chain uses TRBV7-9 with TRBJ1-2; TRBD1 is a possible D gene (5 bases). Germline V CDR1 and CDR2: SEHNR, FQNEAQ (reference sequence). The CDR3 length is 14 residues. The ends were cut back, 4 bases at V and 2 bases at J, with 11 bases in the middle. Here the CDR3 DNA reads TGTGCCAGCAGCTCCCAGGGAGGCAACTATGGCTACACCTTC. This sequence encodes CASSSQGGNYGYTF.

This chain uses TRBV7-9 with TRBJ2-7, with a weak D call TRBD2 (6 bases). The CDR3 has 13 amino acids. V was shortened by 1 base and J by 2 bases, with 6 bases between the two germline ends. CDR1 and CDR2 from the germline V gene are SEHNR and FQNEAQ (reference sequence). CDR3 sequence reads: CASSLGRAYEQYF. The CDR3 DNA reads as TGTGCCAGCAGCTTAGGGAGGGCCTACGAGCAGTACTTC.

V and J are TRBV29-1 and TRBJ2-5; D may correspond to TRBD1 or TRBD2 (5 bases each). CDR3 length: 13 amino acids. Germline V gives CDR1 SQVTM, CDR2 ANQGSEA. V lost 3 bases to trimming and J lost 2 bases, with 10 bases between them. This CDR3 reads CSVEGDAQETQYF. Here the CDR3 DNA reads TGCAGCGTTGAGGGGGACGCTCAAGAGACCCAGTACTTC.

This rearrangement joins TRBV7-8 to TRBJ2-5, with D tentatively TRBD2 (6 bases). The J call may be faulty, since TRBJ2-7 better matches the DNA end. The CDR3 is made up of 15 amino acids. The germline CDR1 and CDR2 sequences are SGHVS and FQNEAQ. The DNA of the CDR3 is TGTGCCAGCAGCACCGGAGGCGGGGTAACGTACGAGCAGTACTTC. Residues: CASSTGGGVTYEQYF.

The chain links TRBV21-1 to TRBJ1-1. TRBV21-1 is a recognized pseudogene. This CDR3 region has 11 residues. The CDR3 protein is CASGETLGAFF. The DNA of the CDR3 is TGTGCCAGCGGAGAAACACTAGGGGCTTTCTTT.

This clone appeared a single time. V usage is TRBV7-8 and J usage is TRBJ1-1; possible D gene TRBD1, 5 bases. Trimming stripped 5 bases from V and 11 bases from J, with 15 bases between. This CDR3 comprises 12 residues. Germline loops: CDR1 SGHVS, CDR2 FQNEAQ. The CDR3: CASSQRGGYAFF. The CDR3 DNA reads TGTGCCAGCAGCCAACGGGGGGGATACGCTTTCTTT.

The CDR3 here is CASSEQAGWTQYF. The CDR3 region has the DNA TGTGCCAGCAGCGAACAAGCGGGGTGGACCCAGTACTTC. The chain employs TRBV6-4 and TRBJ2-5; 7 nucleotides match TRBD2. Trimming took 6 bases from V and 7 from J; bases not matched to a gene: 8. This CDR3 is 13 amino acids long. From germline, CDR1 is MRHNA and CDR2 SNTAGT.

The chain couples TRBV18 to TRBJ2-7; 9 bases match TRBD1. The germline CDR1 and CDR2 sequences are KGHSH and LQKENI. V was pared by 2 bases and J by 7 bases, with 6 bases of the junction left unmatched. The length of the CDR3 is 14 residues. The CDR3 nucleotides are TGTGCCAGCTCACCAGAACACAGGGGGCGTGAGCAGTACTTC. Translation gives CASSPEHRGREQYF.

The genes are TRBV7-2 and TRBJ1-1, with 8 nucleotides matching TRBD1. Trimming cost V 5 bases and J 3 bases; bases outside gene matches: 5. CDR3 length equals 14 residues. CDR1 is SGHTA and CDR2 is FQGNSA in the germline V gene. CDR3 residues: CASSPQGADTEAFF. The CDR3 DNA follows: TGTGCCAGCAGCCCTCAGGGGGCGGACACTGAAGCTTTCTTT.